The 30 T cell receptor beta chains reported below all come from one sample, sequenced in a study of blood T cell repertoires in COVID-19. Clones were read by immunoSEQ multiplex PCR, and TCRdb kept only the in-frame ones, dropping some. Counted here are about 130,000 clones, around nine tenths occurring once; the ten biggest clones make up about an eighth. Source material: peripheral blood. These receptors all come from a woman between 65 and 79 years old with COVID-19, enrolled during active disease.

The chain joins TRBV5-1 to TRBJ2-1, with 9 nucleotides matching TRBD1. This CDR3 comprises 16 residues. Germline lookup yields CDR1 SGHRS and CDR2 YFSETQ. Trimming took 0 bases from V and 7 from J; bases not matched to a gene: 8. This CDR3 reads CASSLDGTGLDNEQFF. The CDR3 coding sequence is TGCGCCAGCAGCTTGGATGGGACAGGGCTTGATAATGAGCAGTTCTTC.

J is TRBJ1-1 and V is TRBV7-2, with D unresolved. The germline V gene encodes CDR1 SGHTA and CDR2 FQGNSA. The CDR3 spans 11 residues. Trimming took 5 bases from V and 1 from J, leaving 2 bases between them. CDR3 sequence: CASSQNTEAFF. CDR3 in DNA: TGTGCCAGCAGCCAGAACACTGAAGCTTTCTTT.

In nucleotides, the CDR3 is TGTGCCAGCTCACTTCGACAGGGGGCGGAAACTGAAGCTTTCTTT. Translating gives CASSLRQGAETEAFF. The chain couples TRBV18 to TRBJ1-1, with TRBD1 matching over 10 bases. From germline, CDR1 is KGHSH and CDR2 LQKENI. The CDR3 is 15 amino acids. The V segment lost 4 bases and the J segment 5 bases; nucleotides outside the gene matches: 7.

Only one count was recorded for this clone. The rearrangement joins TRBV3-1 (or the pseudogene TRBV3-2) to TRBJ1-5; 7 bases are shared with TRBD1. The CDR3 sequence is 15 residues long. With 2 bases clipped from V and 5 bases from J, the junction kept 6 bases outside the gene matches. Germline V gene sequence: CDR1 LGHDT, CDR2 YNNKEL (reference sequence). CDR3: CASSQSTGFHQPQHF. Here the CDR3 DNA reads TGTGCCAGCAGCCAATCGACAGGGTTCCATCAGCCCCAGCATTTT.

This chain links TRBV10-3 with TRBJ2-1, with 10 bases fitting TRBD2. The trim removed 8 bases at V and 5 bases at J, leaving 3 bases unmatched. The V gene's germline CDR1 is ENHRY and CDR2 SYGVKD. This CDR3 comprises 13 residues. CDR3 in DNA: TGTGCCATCCGCGGACTAGCGGACAATGAGCAGTTCTTC. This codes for CAIRGLADNEQFF.

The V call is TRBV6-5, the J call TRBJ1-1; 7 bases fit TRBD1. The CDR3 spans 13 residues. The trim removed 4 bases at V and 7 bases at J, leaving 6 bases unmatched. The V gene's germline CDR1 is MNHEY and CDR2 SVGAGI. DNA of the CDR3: TGTGCCAGCAGTTTAACGGACAGGAGTGAAGCTTTCTTT. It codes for CASSLTDRSEAFF.

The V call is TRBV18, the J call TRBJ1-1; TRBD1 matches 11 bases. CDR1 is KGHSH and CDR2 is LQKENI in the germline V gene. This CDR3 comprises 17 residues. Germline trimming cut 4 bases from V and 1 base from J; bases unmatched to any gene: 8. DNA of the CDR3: TGTGCCAGCTCACGAGGACAGGGGGCAGGGTCGAACACTGAAGCTTTCTTT. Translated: CASSRGQGAGSNTEAFF.

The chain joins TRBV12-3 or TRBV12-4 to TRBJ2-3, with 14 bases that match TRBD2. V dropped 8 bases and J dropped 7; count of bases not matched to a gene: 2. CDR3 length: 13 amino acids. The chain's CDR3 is CASGTSGGNTQYF. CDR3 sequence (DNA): TGTGCCAGCGGGACTAGCGGGGGAAATACGCAGTATTTT.

The CDR3 spells CAWSGDGVGQPQHF. CDR3 sequence (DNA): TGTGCCTGGAGTGGTGACGGCGTCGGGCAGCCCCAGCATTTT. The V and J genes are TRBV30 and TRBJ1-5; D gene unclear. V gave up 1 base and J gave up 7 bases, with 14 bases separating them. From germline, CDR1 is GTSNPN and CDR2 SVGIG (reference sequence). The CDR3 loop spans 14 amino acids.

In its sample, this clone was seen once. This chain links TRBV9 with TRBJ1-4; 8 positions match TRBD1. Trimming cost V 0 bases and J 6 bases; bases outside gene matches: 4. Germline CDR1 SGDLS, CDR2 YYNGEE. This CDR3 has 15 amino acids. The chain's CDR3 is CASSVEGRGHEKLFF. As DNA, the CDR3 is TGTGCCAGCAGCGTAGAAGGCAGGGGGCATGAAAAACTGTTTTTT.

DNA of the CDR3: TGCAGTGCTAGTGACAGGGGGCTCGCTGAAAAACTGTTTTTT. Translation gives CSASDRGLAEKLFF. The V gene is TRBV20-1, the J gene TRBJ1-4; 10 nucleotides match TRBD1. CDR3 length equals 14 residues. Trimming at V came to 3 bases and at J to 7 bases, leaving 5 bases not matched to a gene. Per the germline V gene, CDR1 is DFQATT and CDR2 is SNEGSKA (reference sequence).

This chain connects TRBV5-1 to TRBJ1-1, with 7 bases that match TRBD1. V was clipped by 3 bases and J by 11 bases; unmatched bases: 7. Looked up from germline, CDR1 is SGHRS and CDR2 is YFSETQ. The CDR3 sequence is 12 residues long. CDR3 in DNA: TGCGCCAGCAGCTCGAGACAGGGAGTGGCTTTCTTT. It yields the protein CASSSRQGVAFF.

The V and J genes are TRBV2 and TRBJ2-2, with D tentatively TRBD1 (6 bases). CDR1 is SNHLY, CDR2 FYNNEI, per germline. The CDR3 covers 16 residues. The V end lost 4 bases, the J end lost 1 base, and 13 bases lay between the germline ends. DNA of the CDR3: TGTGCCAGCAGTGTGTGGGGGCCACAGAACACCGGGGAGCTGTTTTTT. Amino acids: CASSVWGPQNTGELFF.

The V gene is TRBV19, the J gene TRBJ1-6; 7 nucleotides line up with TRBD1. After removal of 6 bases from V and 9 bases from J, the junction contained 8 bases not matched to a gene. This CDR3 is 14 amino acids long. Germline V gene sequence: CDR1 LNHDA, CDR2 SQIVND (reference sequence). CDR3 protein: CASSPGQGGSPLHF. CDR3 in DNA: TGTGCCAGTAGCCCAGGCCAGGGGGGTTCACCCCTCCACTTT.

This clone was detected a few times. The CDR3 region has the DNA TGTGCCAGTAGTACCCCTAGCGGGGGGGGCTACAATGAGCAGTTCTTC. It specifies CASSTPSGGGYNEQFF. This sequence joins TRBV19 and TRBJ2-1, with TRBD2 matching 12 bases. The junction had 4 bases not matched to a gene; V was cut back by 4 bases and J by 3 bases. Germline-derived CDR1 and CDR2 are LNHDA and SQIVND (reference sequence). CDR3 size: 16 residues.

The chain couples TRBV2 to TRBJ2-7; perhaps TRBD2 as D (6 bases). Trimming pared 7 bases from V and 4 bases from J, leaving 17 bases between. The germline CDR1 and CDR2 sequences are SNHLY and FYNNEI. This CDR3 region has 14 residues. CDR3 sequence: CASNPGDKIYEQYF. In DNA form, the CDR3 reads TGTGCCAGCAACCCGGGAGACAAAATTTACGAGCAGTACTTC. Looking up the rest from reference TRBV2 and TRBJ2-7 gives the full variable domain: EPEVTQTPSHQVTQMGQEVILRCVPISNHLYFYWYRQILGQKVEFLVSFYNNEISEKSEIFDDQFSVERPDGSNFTLKIRSTKLEDSAMYFCASNPGDKIYEQYFGPGTRLTVT.

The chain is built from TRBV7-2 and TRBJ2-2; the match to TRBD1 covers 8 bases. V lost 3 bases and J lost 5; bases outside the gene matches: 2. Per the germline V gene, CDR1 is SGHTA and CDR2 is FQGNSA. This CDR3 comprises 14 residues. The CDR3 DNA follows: TGTGCCAGCAGCTTTAACAGGGGGACCGGGGAGCTGTTTTTT. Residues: CASSFNRGTGELFF.

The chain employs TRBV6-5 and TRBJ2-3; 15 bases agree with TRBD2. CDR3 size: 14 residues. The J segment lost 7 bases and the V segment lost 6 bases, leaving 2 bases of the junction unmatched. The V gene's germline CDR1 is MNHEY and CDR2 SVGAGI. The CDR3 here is CASRGLAGGHTQYF. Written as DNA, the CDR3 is TGTGCCAGCAGGGGACTAGCGGGGGGACATACGCAGTATTTT.

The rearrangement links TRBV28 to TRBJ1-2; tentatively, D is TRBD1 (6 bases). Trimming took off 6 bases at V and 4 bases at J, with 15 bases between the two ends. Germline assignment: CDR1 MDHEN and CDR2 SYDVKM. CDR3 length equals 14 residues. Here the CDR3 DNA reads TGTGCCAGCAGGGACCGGGACAACTCCTATGGCTACACCTTC. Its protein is CASRDRDNSYGYTF.

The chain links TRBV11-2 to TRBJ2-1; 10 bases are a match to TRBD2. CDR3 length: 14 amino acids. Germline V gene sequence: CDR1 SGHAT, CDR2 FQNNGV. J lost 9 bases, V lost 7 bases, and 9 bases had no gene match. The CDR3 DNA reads TGTGCCAGCATAAGCGGGGGGGCCCTGGGTGAGCAGTTCTTC. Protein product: CASISGGALGEQFF.

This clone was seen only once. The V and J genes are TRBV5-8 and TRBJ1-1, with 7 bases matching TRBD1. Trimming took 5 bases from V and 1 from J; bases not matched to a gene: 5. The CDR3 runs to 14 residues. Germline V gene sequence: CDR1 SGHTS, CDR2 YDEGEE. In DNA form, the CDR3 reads TGTGCCAGCAGGTCACGACAGGGGAACACTGAAGCTTTCTTT. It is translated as CASRSRQGNTEAFF.

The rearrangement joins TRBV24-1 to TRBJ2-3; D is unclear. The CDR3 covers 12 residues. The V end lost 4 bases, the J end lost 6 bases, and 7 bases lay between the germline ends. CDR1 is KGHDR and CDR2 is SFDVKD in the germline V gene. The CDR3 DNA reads TGTGCCACCAGTGACCCACAGGATACGCAGTATTTT. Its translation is CATSDPQDTQYF.

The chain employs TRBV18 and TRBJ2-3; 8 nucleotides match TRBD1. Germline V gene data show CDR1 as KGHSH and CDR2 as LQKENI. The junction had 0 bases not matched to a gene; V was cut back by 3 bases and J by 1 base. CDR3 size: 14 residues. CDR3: CASSPGQGTDTQYF. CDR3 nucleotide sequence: TGTGCCAGCTCACCGGGACAGGGCACAGATACGCAGTATTTT.

CDR3: CASSEGAPSTLYF. Here the CDR3 DNA reads TGTGCCAGCAGTGAAGGGGCCCCGTCGACCCTATATTTT. This chain connects TRBV6-1 to TRBJ1-3; D not resolved. Germline CDR1 reads MNHNS; CDR2 reads SASEGT. This CDR3 has 13 amino acids. Trimming took 1 base from V and 14 from J, leaving 15 bases between them.

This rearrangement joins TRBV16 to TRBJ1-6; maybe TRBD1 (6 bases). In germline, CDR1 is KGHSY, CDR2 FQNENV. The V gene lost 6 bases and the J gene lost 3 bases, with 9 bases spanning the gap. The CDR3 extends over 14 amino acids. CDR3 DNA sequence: TGTGCCAGCAGTCCGGGACACTATAATTCACCCCTCCACTTT. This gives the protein CASSPGHYNSPLHF. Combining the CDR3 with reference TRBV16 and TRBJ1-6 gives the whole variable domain GEEVAQTPKHLVRGEGQKAKLYCAPIKGHSYVFWYQQVLKNEFKFLISFQNENVFDETGMPKERFSAKCLPNSPCSLEIQATKLEDSAVYFCASSPGHYNSPLHFGNGTRLTVT.

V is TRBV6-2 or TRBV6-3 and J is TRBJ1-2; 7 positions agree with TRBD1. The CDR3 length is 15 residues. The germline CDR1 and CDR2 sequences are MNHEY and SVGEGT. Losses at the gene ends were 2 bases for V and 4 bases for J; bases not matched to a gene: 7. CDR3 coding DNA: TGTGCCAGCAGTTACGCGACAGGGTTCGGCTATGGCTACACCTTC. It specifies CASSYATGFGYGYTF.

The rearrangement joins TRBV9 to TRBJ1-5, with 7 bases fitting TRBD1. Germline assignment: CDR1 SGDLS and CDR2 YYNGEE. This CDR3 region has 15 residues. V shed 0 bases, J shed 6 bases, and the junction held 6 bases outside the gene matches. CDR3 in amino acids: CASSVGRGRGQPQHF. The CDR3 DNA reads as TGTGCCAGCAGCGTAGGTAGGGGGCGCGGTCAGCCCCAGCATTTT.

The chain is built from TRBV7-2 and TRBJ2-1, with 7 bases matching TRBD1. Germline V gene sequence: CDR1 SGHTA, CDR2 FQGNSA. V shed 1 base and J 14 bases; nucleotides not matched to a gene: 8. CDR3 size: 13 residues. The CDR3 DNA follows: TGTGCCAGCAGCTTAGGGTTTCAGGGGGAAAAGTTCTTC. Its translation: CASSLGFQGEKFF.

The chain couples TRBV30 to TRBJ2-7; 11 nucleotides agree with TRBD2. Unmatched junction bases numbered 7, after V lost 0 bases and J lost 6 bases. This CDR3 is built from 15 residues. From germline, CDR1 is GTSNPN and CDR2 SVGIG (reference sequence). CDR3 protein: CAWSVLAGGLVEQYF. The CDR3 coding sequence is TGTGCCTGGAGTGTCTTAGCGGGGGGGCTCGTCGAGCAGTACTTC. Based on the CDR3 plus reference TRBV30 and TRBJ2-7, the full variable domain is SQTIHQWPATLVQPVGSPLSLECTVEGTSNPNLYWYRQAAGRGLQLLFYSVGIGQISSEVPQNLSASRPQDRQFILSSKKLLLSDSGFYLCAWSVLAGGLVEQYFGPGTRLTVT.

For the CDR3, the DNA is TGCGCCAGCAGCCCCAGACTAGCGGGAGTGAACACCGGGGAGCTGTTTTTT. Its translation is CASSPRLAGVNTGELFF. The V and J genes are TRBV4-1 and TRBJ2-2; 12 bases map to TRBD2. The CDR3 has 17 amino acids. The germline V gene encodes CDR1 MGHRA and CDR2 YSYEKL. Losses at the gene ends were 4 bases for V and 1 base for J; bases not matched to a gene: 4.